This TCR beta chain was obtained from a study of blood T cell repertoires in COVID-19. Overall study: Material from acute and convalescent COVID-19 was sourced from the United States, Italy and Spain. Sources were T cells, B-cell-depleted T cells, or PBMCs; the material itself was cDNA or gDNA.

In the original analysis: From reference gene primer amplification, estimates of nucleated cell counts were derived. The data were produced by immunoSEQ multiplex PCR, yet TCRdb's version contains in-frame clones alone and is incomplete. D and trimming come from the DNA, and the V and J calls and clone size come from that table. The data contain 220,000 or so clones, around four fifths of them singletons. CDR1 and CDR2 (germline): KGHSH, LQKENI. This CDR3 has 14 residues. The V and J ends lost 8 bases and 2 bases, in that order; junction bases with no gene match: 8. The chain carries TRBV18 and TRBJ2-7, with 8 nucleotides matching TRBD1. The specimen was peripheral blood. The TCR sequence derives from a woman of 80 years or more with acute or convalescent COVID-19. CDR3 amino acids: CASTSGGEAYEQYF. The CDR3 DNA follows: TGTGCCAGCACGTCAGGGGGCGAAGCCTACGAGCAGTACTTC.